These 21 T cell receptor beta chains were all obtained from the same sample, sequenced in a study of naive and memory T cell subsets. The library had UMIs added by 3' ligation of an oligonucleotide to TCR cDNA. Four PCR rounds used nested alpha and beta constant region primers plus the SP2 primer. MiXCR was run by TCRdb on the 5' RACE reads, yielding one entry per CDR3 protein. The profile covers roughly 60,000 distinct CDR3 sequences, with 7.2% appearing a single time and 8.5% to 10% taken by the ten largest. The receptor source for this set is a male donor in good health.

This clonotype occurred a few times. The chain employs TRBV12-3 or TRBV12-4 and TRBJ2-7; 10 nucleotides agree with TRBD1. The trim removed 5 bases at V and 3 bases at J, leaving 4 bases unmatched. The CDR3 is 14 residues long. In DNA form, the CDR3 reads TGTGCCAGCAGTATGACAGGGGGCGGCTACGAGCAGTACTTC. Translated: CASSMTGGGYEQYF.

This clonotype has only a few counts. The rearrangement uses TRBV19 and TRBJ2-3, with 11 positions matching TRBD2. The V and J ends lost 1 base and 5 bases, in that order; junction bases with no gene match: 5. Germline-derived CDR1 and CDR2 are LNHDA and SQIVND (reference sequence). This CDR3 is built from 16 residues. This chain's CDR3 is CASSIGGTSGVDTQYF. DNA for the CDR3: TGTGCCAGTAGTATAGGTGGGACTAGCGGCGTAGATACGCAGTATTTT.

The table lists this clonotype with many counts. The V gene is TRBV15, the J gene TRBJ1-3; D remains ambiguous. The CDR3 has 15 residues. Germline loops: CDR1 LNHNV, CDR2 YYDKDF (reference sequence). Trimming removed 0 bases at V and 0 bases at J, with 6 bases between. DNA for the CDR3: TGTGCCACCAGCAGAGATGGGAGCTCTGGAAACACCATATATTTT. Its protein is CATSRDGSSGNTIYF.

The J gene is TRBJ2-1, the V gene TRBV18, with a possible D match to TRBD1 (6 bases). CDR3 size: 15 residues. CDR1 is KGHSH, CDR2 LQKENI, per germline. V was pared by 6 bases and J by 4 bases, with 16 bases between. CDR3 bases: TGTGCCAGCTCCCCCGGGCCAGGGGATTACAATGAGCAGTTCTTC. It yields the protein CASSPGPGDYNEQFF.

The rearrangement uses TRBV7-2 and TRBJ2-3; D not certain. CDR1 is SGHTA, CDR2 FQGNSA, per germline. Trimming pared 0 bases from V and 0 bases from J, leaving 7 bases between. The CDR3 totals 15 residues. CDR3 nucleotides: TGTGCCAGCAGCTTAGCAGTGACTAGCACAGATACGCAGTATTTT. Its translation: CASSLAVTSTDTQYF.

This clonotype occurred many times. The chain carries TRBV18 and TRBJ2-5; no clear D gene. This CDR3 has 11 amino acids. The germline gives CDR1 KGHSH, CDR2 LQKENI. V gave up 2 bases and J gave up 5 bases, with 3 bases separating them. CDR3 region: CASSPDETQYF. In DNA, the CDR3 is TGTGCCAGCTCACCAGACGAGACCCAGTACTTC.

This clonotype was observed many times. The J gene is TRBJ2-1, the V gene TRBV10-3, with 9 nucleotides matching TRBD1. CDR3 length equals 15 residues. V lost 2 bases, J lost 3 bases, and 2 bases stayed unmatched. Germline lookup yields CDR1 ENHRY and CDR2 SYGVKD. The CDR3 reads CAISEGQGIYNEQFF. The CDR3 DNA reads as TGTGCCATCAGTGAGGGACAGGGGATCTACAATGAGCAGTTCTTC.

This clonotype was seen only a few times. This chain uses TRBV13 with TRBJ2-5; TRBD2 aligns across 8 bases. The CDR3 length is 17 residues. V lost 1 base to trimming and J lost 5 bases; unmatched junction nucleotides: 12. Germline loops: CDR1 PRHDT, CDR2 FYEKMQ (reference sequence). The CDR3 spells CASSLAGPGLGGETQYF. In nucleotides, the CDR3 is TGTGCCAGCAGCTTAGCCGGTCCGGGACTAGGCGGCGAGACCCAGTACTTC. The whole variable domain, remainder taken from reference TRBV13 and TRBJ2-5, is AAGVIQSPRHLIKEKRETATLKCYPIPRHDTVYWYQQGPGQDPQFLISFYEKMQSDKGSIPDRFSAQQFSDYHSELNMSSLELGDSALYFCASSLAGPGLGGETQYFGPGTRLLVL.

This clonotype appeared many times. The chain is built from TRBV29-1 and TRBJ2-3; D possibly uses TRBD1 or TRBD2 (5 bases each). Germline assignment: CDR1 SQVTM and CDR2 ANQGSEA. The CDR3 runs 11 residues. V lost 7 bases, J lost 1 base, and 6 bases lay in between. The DNA of the CDR3 is TGCAGCGCGGGGCGCACAGATACGCAGTATTTT. It is translated as CSAGRTDTQYF.

This chain uses TRBV11-2 with TRBJ2-7, with TRBD2 matching 7 bases. Trimming cost V 0 bases and J 6 bases; bases outside gene matches: 5. The germline V gene encodes CDR1 SGHAT and CDR2 FQNNGV. CDR3 length equals 14 residues. CDR3 protein: CASSLDPGRGEQYF. CDR3 in DNA: TGTGCCAGCAGCTTAGATCCGGGGAGGGGCGAGCAGTACTTC.

As concerns this clonotype: Being one base from a much bigger clone, this may be a read error. The chain recombines TRBV5-1 with TRBJ2-7, with D perhaps matching TRBD2 (6 bases). V lost 1 base and J 2 bases, leaving 16 bases between the germline ends. The V gene's germline CDR1 is SGHRS and CDR2 YFSETQ. The CDR3 consists of 16 residues. CDR3: CASSLRGGKGAYEQYF. As DNA, the CDR3 is TGCGCCAGCAGCTTGAGGGGAGGAAAGGGCGCCTACGAGCAGTACTTC.

The sample holds many counts of this clonotype. This chain connects TRBV12-3 or TRBV12-4 to TRBJ1-5; D might be TRBD1 (5 bases). The V gene lost 6 bases and the J gene lost 5 bases, with 11 bases spanning the gap. The CDR3 is 13 residues long. CDR3 in amino acids: CASRGTVDQPQHF. The CDR3 region has the DNA TGTGCCAGCAGGGGGACTGTGGATCAGCCCCAGCATTTT.

The sample holds a few counts of this clonotype. This sequence joins TRBV5-6 and TRBJ1-4; a possible D gene is TRBD1 (5 bases). Germline V gene lookup returns CDR1 SGHDT and CDR2 YYEEEE. The CDR3 totals 13 residues. Deletions cut 0 bases from V and 13 bases from J, with 13 bases between. CDR3 amino acids: CASSLGDYEGLFF. The CDR3 DNA reads as TGTGCCAGCAGCTTGGGGGACTATGAGGGACTGTTTTTT.

This chain uses TRBV12-3 or TRBV12-4 with TRBJ2-3; TRBD2 is a possible D gene (6 bases). V lost 6 bases and J lost 0, with 13 bases in between. The CDR3 has 15 amino acids. In DNA form, the CDR3 reads TGTGCCAGCAGCCGTGGGGACTTTAGCACAGATACGCAGTATTTT. Translating it yields CASSRGDFSTDTQYF.

By its share, this clonotype is medium-sized (0.01 to 0.1%). This sequence joins TRBV2 and TRBJ2-3; D not certain. Germline V gene sequence: CDR1 SNHLY, CDR2 FYNNEI. The CDR3 length is 13 residues. V lost 3 bases and J 5 bases, leaving 9 bases between the germline ends. The chain's CDR3 is CASSDVQIDTQYF. The CDR3 region has the DNA TGTGCCAGCAGTGATGTGCAGATAGATACGCAGTATTTT.

In its sample, this clonotype was seen many times. The chain has TRBV20-1 and TRBJ1-5, with a possible D match to TRBD1 (6 bases). Germline CDR1 reads DFQATT; CDR2 reads SNEGSKA (reference sequence). CDR3 length: 15 amino acids. With 6 bases removed from V and 1 base from J, the gap between germline ends came to 16 bases. The CDR3 reads CSALSPGQSNQPQHF. DNA for the CDR3: TGCAGTGCACTTTCCCCTGGACAGAGCAATCAGCCCCAGCATTTT.

There are many counts of this clonotype. The chain employs TRBV12-3 or TRBV12-4 and TRBJ2-1; 13 bases fit TRBD2. The CDR3 is 15 residues long. V was pared by 6 bases and J by 9 bases, with 8 bases of the junction left unmatched. CDR3 protein: CASRTGLAGVSEQFF. As DNA, the CDR3 is TGTGCCAGCAGAACAGGACTAGCGGGAGTCTCTGAGCAGTTCTTC.

This clonotype was found many times. The chain links TRBV12-3 or TRBV12-4 to TRBJ2-3; D not resolved. The CDR3 is 12 residues long. Trimming took off 6 bases at V and 0 bases at J, with 4 bases between the two ends. The CDR3 DNA reads TGTGCCAGCAGCGTAAGCACAGATACGCAGTATTTT. This sequence encodes CASSVSTDTQYF.

The gene calls are TRBV12-3 or TRBV12-4 and TRBJ2-5; the match to TRBD1 covers 10 bases. V was pared by 1 base and J by 5 bases, with 4 bases of the junction left unmatched. The CDR3 totals 15 residues. In DNA form, the CDR3 reads TGTGCCAGCAGTTTAGGGGGACAGGGGCTGGAGACCCAGTACTTC. Its translation: CASSLGGQGLETQYF.

This clonotype was seen repeatedly, ten times or more. This rearrangement joins TRBV3-1 to TRBJ2-3; TRBD2 matches 8 bases. The ends lost 4 bases at V and 1 base at J; junction bases unmatched: 1. This CDR3 region has 14 residues. Germline CDR1 LGHDT, CDR2 YNNKEL (reference sequence). The CDR3 DNA is TGTGCCAGCAGCCTGGGACTAGGCACAGATACGCAGTATTTT. It is translated as CASSLGLGTDTQYF.

The chain links TRBV6-6 to TRBJ1-1, with TRBD1 identical over 8 bases. In germline, CDR1 is MNHNY, CDR2 SVGAGI (reference sequence). V shed 10 bases, J shed 0 bases, and the junction held 4 bases outside the gene matches. The CDR3 totals 13 residues. CDR3 region: CATHRGMNTEAFF. The CDR3, as DNA: TGTGCCACCCACAGGGGGATGAACACTGAAGCTTTCTTT.